This entry features one T cell receptor (beta chain) sequence. Its antigen is as yet unknown. The entry originates in a study of regulatory T cells in long-lasting Graves disease. Study-wide results and limits: There were preferences for TRBV28, TRBJ1-2 and TRBJ2-5 in persistent disease.

Assembly of TCR beta libraries relied on iRepertoire HTBI primers together with Arm-PCR of CDR3 regions. TCRdb recomputed calls from the multiplex PCR reads with MiXCR, one row per CDR3 protein. The sample holds roughly 400,000 distinct CDR3 sequences, 21% seen once. Time point in this sample: persistent/refractory GD, antithyroid drugs over 5 years with positive TRAb. Generation of the TCR library employed RNA extracted from PBMCs. Trimming left V 6 bases short and J 1 base short, with 29 bases between. CDR3 length: 20 residues. Germline CDR1 and CDR2: MDHEN and SYDVKM. The sequence was obtained from a female donor with Graves disease. Sequences were derived from peripheral blood mononuclear cells (PBMCs), sampled when the disease was refractory, from a patient treated with antithyroid drugs. The chain couples TRBV28 to TRBJ2-3; D is perhaps TRBD1 or TRBD2 (5 bases each). The CDR3: CASSAGTVLTTDPGTDTQYF. In DNA, the CDR3 is TGTGCCAGCAGCGCCGGGACCGTACTTACCACAGATCCGGGCACAGATACGCAGTATTTT.